This TCR beta chain was documented in a study of T cell changes during pregnancy in multiple sclerosis. CDR3 size: 13 residues. The germline gives CDR1 KGHSH, CDR2 LQKENI. Trimming shortened V by 6 bases and J by 4 bases, and 12 bases separated the two germline ends. The protocol was immunoSEQ multiplex PCR, while the TCRdb copy is restricted to in-frame clones and leaves out a portion. The data show roughly 69,000 clones, roughly nine tenths seen once. This sequence was found in a female donor with multiple sclerosis, enrolled in a pregnancy study. The rearrangement links TRBV18 to TRBJ1-2, with D possibly TRBD1 on 5 matching bases. The specimen comprised peripheral blood, sampled in the second trimester of pregnancy. Here the CDR3 DNA reads TGTGCCAGCTCTTCGGACACCCTCTATGGCTACACCTTC. Its protein is CASSSDTLYGYTF.